The rows below give T cell receptor beta chains drawn from one sample of a study of blood T cell repertoires in COVID-19. Assay: immunoSEQ multiplex PCR; the TCRdb copy retains only in-frame clones and omits some. The sample has 200,000 to 250,000 clones; around 90% are singletons. The sample comprised peripheral blood. These receptors were obtained from a man in his 60s with acute or convalescent COVID-19. Each CDR3 is given without its conserved first and last residue.

length	J	V	CDR3
11	TRBJ2-1	TRBV14	ASSWGLLNEQF
12	TRBJ2-7	TRBV11-3	ASSPKRTDYEQY
13	TRBJ1-2	TRBV5-4	ASSLDSDSPYGYT
13	TRBJ2-1	TRBV6-6	ASSYSVRTDNEQF
7	TRBJ1-6	TRBV30	AGGSPLH
15	TRBJ2-5	TRBV18	ASSPTGRDRPQETQY
13	TRBJ1-2	TRBV19	ASTTDGGRDYGYT
14	TRBJ2-2	TRBV7-2	ASSPEGQLNTVELF
12	TRBJ1-2	TRBV5-1	ASSLDGADYGYT
11	TRBJ2-7	TRBV19	ASSIEGGYEQY
12	TRBJ1-2	TRBV4-2	ASSQEGQNYGYT
13	TRBJ1-1	TRBV5-5	ASSRGDRTNTEAF
14	TRBJ2-5	TRBV6-1	ASSAPGAPWQETQY
13	TRBJ2-5	TRBV7-3	ASSLIRGGQETQY
12	TRBJ1-4	TRBV7-9	ASSFGQGREKLF
12	TRBJ1-1	TRBV3-1/TRBV3-2	ASSQVGPNTEAF
9	TRBJ2-7	TRBV12-3/TRBV12-4	ASSRGYEQY
15	TRBJ2-5	TRBV18	ASSRPSLAGGSETQY
13	TRBJ1-6	TRBV6-5	ASSYDRGLNSPLH
11	TRBJ2-1	TRBV6-5	ASSEGAINEQF